Reported below is one T cell receptor (beta chain). What it binds is not known. The data originate from a study of T cell responses to AZD1222 COVID-19 vaccine. Study outcomes and limitations: Donors skewed white British and female; clonal diversity was possibly underestimated.

TCRdb keeps only in-frame clones here, not all; method: immunoSEQ multiplex PCR. The table lists 120,000 to 150,000 clones, about 93% of them singletons. The sample was peripheral blood, taken on day 0 of AZD1222 vaccination. The TCR sequence derives from an adult in good health.

The DNA of the CDR3 is TGTGCCAGCAGCCCGGGGGGGAGCCGCTATGGCTACACCTTC. Protein: CASSPGGSRYGYTF. The chain combines TRBV3-1 (or the pseudogene TRBV3-2) with TRBJ1-2; possibly TRBD1 for D (5 bases). CDR1 LGHDT and CDR2 YNNKEL come from the germline V gene (reference sequence). Trimming removed 4 bases from V and 4 bases from J, with 13 bases in between. The CDR3 has 14 amino acids.